Each of the 20 T cell receptor beta chains below was sequenced from the same sample in a study of beta chain features in type 1 diabetes. The study reverse transcribed the entire isolated RNA, so it sequenced expressed TCRB transcripts. Profiling relied on immunoSEQ multiplex PCR, and the TCRdb table lists in-frame clones only, not all of them. The repertoire has 450,000 to 550,000 clones, approximately 31% of them found once; the top ten carry about 0.065%. The specimen sequenced was naive CD4+ T cells from blood. These receptors came from a young man in good health.

This chain connects TRBV7-2 to TRBJ2-5; 8 positions match TRBD2. The ends lost 5 bases at V and 5 bases at J; junction bases unmatched: 13. Germline lookup yields CDR1 SGHTA and CDR2 FQGNSA. CDR3 length equals 16 residues. The CDR3 DNA is TGTGCCAGCAGCCCTAACTCCGGGACTAGTAGGGAGACCCAGTACTTC. It is translated as CASSPNSGTSRETQYF.

V gene TRBV28 combines with J gene TRBJ2-7, with a tentative D call TRBD1 (5 bases). The CDR3 is made up of 13 amino acids. The V and J ends lost 5 bases and 3 bases respectively, with 11 bases between them. Per germline, CDR1 MDHEN and CDR2 SYDVKM. CDR3 residues: CASSPTQGYEQYF. Here the CDR3 DNA reads TGTGCCAGCAGTCCCACCCAGGGCTACGAGCAGTACTTC.

This clone was detected only a few times. The chain carries TRBV9 and TRBJ2-5; TRBD2 is a possible D gene (5 bases). Trimming cost V 0 bases and J 5 bases, with 11 bases left between them. Germline-derived CDR1 and CDR2 are SGDLS and YYNGEE. The CDR3 consists of 14 residues. For the CDR3, the DNA is TGTGCCAGCAGCGTAGCTGGGAGTCAGGAGACCCAGTACTTC. It codes for CASSVAGSQETQYF.

This clone showed up just a few times. The chain has TRBV6-5 and TRBJ2-5; 12 bases line up with TRBD2. The CDR3 is 14 residues long. Germline V gene sequence: CDR1 MNHEY, CDR2 SVGAGI. Trimming removed 8 bases from V and 3 bases from J; junction bases left unmatched: 4. CDR3 sequence reads: CASGRLAGEETQYF. The DNA for the CDR3 is TGTGCCAGCGGGCGACTAGCGGGAGAAGAGACCCAGTACTTC.

The V and J genes are TRBV4-1 and TRBJ2-5; no reliable D call. This CDR3 is built from 13 residues. The germline V gene has CDR1 MGHRA and CDR2 YSYEKL. The germline V and J ends were trimmed by 2 bases and 5 bases, with 9 bases remaining between them. The CDR3 bases are TGCGCCAGCAGCCAAACTCACCGGGAGACCCAGTACTTC. It translates to CASSQTHRETQYF.

This clone was found once. J is TRBJ1-4 and V is TRBV2, with no clear D. Germline V gene data show CDR1 as SNHLY and CDR2 as FYNNEI. This CDR3 comprises 11 residues. V dropped 2 bases and J dropped 7 bases, with 2 bases sitting between them. DNA for the CDR3: TGTGCCAGCAGTGAATTTGAAAAACTGTTTTTT. Residues: CASSEFEKLFF. The variable domain in full, completed from reference TRBV2 and TRBJ1-4, reads EPEVTQTPSHQVTQMGQEVILRCVPISNHLYFYWYRQILGQKVEFLVSFYNNEISEKSEIFDDQFSVERPDGSNFTLKIRSTKLEDSAMYFCASSEFEKLFFGSGTQLSVL.

V and J are TRBV5-4 and TRBJ2-1; 14 positions match TRBD2. The CDR3 has 16 amino acids. Germline V lookup: CDR1 SGHNT, CDR2 YYREEE (reference sequence). Unmatched junction bases numbered 9, after V lost 3 bases and J lost 10 bases. The CDR3 nucleotides are TGTGCCAGCAGCTCTCCCGGGACTAGCGGGAGCATCGAGCAGTTCTTC. Translating gives CASSSPGTSGSIEQFF. Variable domain in full (rest from reference TRBV5-4 and TRBJ2-1): ETGVTQSPTHLIKTRGQQVTLRCSSQSGHNTVSWYQQALGQGPQFIFQYYREEENGRGNFPPRFSGLQFPNYSSELNVNALELDDSALYLCASSSPGTSGSIEQFFGPGTRLTVL.

This clone came up a few times. This chain connects TRBV11-1 to TRBJ2-3; tentative D call: TRBD1 (5 bases). V was trimmed by 4 bases and J by 6 bases, leaving 11 bases between them. There are 13 residues in the CDR3. Germline V gene lookup returns CDR1 SGHAT and CDR2 FQDESV (reference sequence). CDR3 in amino acids: CASSSPGLDTQYF. Here the CDR3 DNA reads TGTGCCAGCAGCTCCCCAGGGCTTGATACGCAGTATTTT.

CDR3 coding DNA: TGTGCCAGCAGCCTACAAGGGACTAGCTCCGAGCAGTACTTC. This codes for CASSLQGTSSEQYF. This chain links TRBV7-6 with TRBJ2-7; 9 positions match TRBD2. CDR1 and CDR2 from the germline V gene are SGHVS and FNYEAQ. There are 14 residues in the CDR3. Germline trimming cut 5 bases from V and 6 bases from J; bases unmatched to any gene: 8.

As regards this clone: Within the sample, other DNA sequences also encode this same CDR3. The chain uses TRBV9 and TRBJ2-1; D remains ambiguous. V gave up 2 bases and J gave up 0 bases, with 6 bases separating them. CDR1 and CDR2 (germline): SGDLS, YYNGEE. The CDR3 extends over 14 amino acids. The CDR3 sequence is CASSVGTSYNEQFF. Here the CDR3 DNA reads TGTGCCAGCAGCGTTGGTACCTCCTACAATGAGCAGTTCTTC.

This clone occurred a few times. The genes are TRBV10-3 and TRBJ2-7, with TRBD1 matching over 9 bases. With 6 bases clipped from V and 2 bases from J, the junction kept 5 bases outside the gene matches. Germline V gives CDR1 ENHRY, CDR2 SYGVKD. This CDR3 comprises 14 residues. As DNA, the CDR3 is TGTGCCATCAGGGGGACAGGGCCGGCCTACGAGCAGTACTTC. Protein product: CAIRGTGPAYEQYF.

This chain uses TRBV29-1 with TRBJ2-7; D may be TRBD2 (5 bases). V lost 5 bases and J lost 3, with 8 bases in between. The germline gives CDR1 SQVTM, CDR2 ANQGSEA. The CDR3 covers 11 residues. The DNA of the CDR3 is TGCAGCGTTCGAACTAGCTACGAGCAGTACTTC. Its protein product is CSVRTSYEQYF.

This clone has just a few counts. The V gene is TRBV7-9, the J gene TRBJ1-5, with a weak D call TRBD1 (6 bases). This CDR3 is 16 amino acids long. Germline V lookup: CDR1 SEHNR, CDR2 FQNEAQ (reference sequence). V lost 1 base and J lost 1, with 11 bases in between. CDR3 DNA sequence: TGTGCCAGCAGCTTAGTAGCAGGGGAAAGCAATCAGCCCCAGCATTTT. Residues: CASSLVAGESNQPQHF.

The chain uses TRBV7-2 and TRBJ2-1, with D perhaps matching TRBD2 (5 bases). The CDR3 is made up of 14 amino acids. The germline V gene has CDR1 SGHTA and CDR2 FQGNSA. Trimming took off 1 base at V and 9 bases at J, with 13 bases between the two ends. The CDR3 is CASSLGGPGGEQFF. As DNA, the CDR3 is TGTGCCAGCAGCTTAGGAGGGCCGGGCGGTGAGCAGTTCTTC.

This clone has only a few counts. Other DNA sequences in the same sample also yield this CDR3. The chain employs TRBV30 and TRBJ2-7; D perhaps matches TRBD1 (5 bases). The CDR3 length is 11 residues. The V end lost 1 base, the J end lost 4 bases, and 5 bases lay between the germline ends. Germline V gene data show CDR1 as GTSNPN and CDR2 as SVGIG (reference sequence). The CDR3 region has the DNA TGTGCCTGGAGTGCAGGGTACGAGCAGTACTTC. This translates into CAWSAGYEQYF.

The rearrangement uses TRBV10-3 and TRBJ2-5; tentatively, D is TRBD2 (6 bases). Trimming took 6 bases from V and 1 from J, leaving 15 bases between them. Per germline, CDR1 ENHRY and CDR2 SYGVKD. This CDR3 is built from 15 residues. The CDR3 region has the DNA TGTGCCATCAGGTCCGGGACTCCTATCCAAGAGACCCAGTACTTC. This translates into CAIRSGTPIQETQYF.

Only one count was recorded for this clone. This chain uses TRBV4-1 with TRBJ2-7, with TRBD2 identical over 7 bases. V trimming: 5 bases; J trimming: 3 bases; junction bases outside the gene matches: 7. This CDR3 has 14 amino acids. CDR1 is MGHRA, CDR2 YSYEKL, per germline. CDR3 coding DNA: TGCGCCAGCAGCAGCGGGACGCCTCACTACGAGCAGTACTTC. As protein: CASSSGTPHYEQYF.

CDR3 bases: TGTGCCAGCAGCGTAGAACCCGGGGAGCTGTTTTTT. Translated: CASSVEPGELFF. The chain couples TRBV9 to TRBJ2-2; no reliable D call. The CDR3 runs 12 residues. Germline CDR1 SGDLS, CDR2 YYNGEE. Trimming took 0 bases from V and 6 from J, leaving 3 bases between them.

For the CDR3, the DNA is TGTGCCAGCGTCATGGCCCGGGTGGGCATCGAGCAGTACTTC. Translation: CASVMARVGIEQYF. The chain carries TRBV7-9 and TRBJ2-7, with D hard to call. Per the germline V gene, CDR1 is SEHNR and CDR2 is FQNEAQ (reference sequence). This CDR3 has 14 residues. The V gene lost 8 bases and the J gene lost 6 bases, with 20 bases spanning the gap.

The chain carries TRBV7-2 and TRBJ2-1; possible D gene TRBD2, 5 bases. From germline, CDR1 is SGHTA and CDR2 FQGNSA. Deletions cut 5 bases from V and 0 bases from J, with 14 bases between. CDR3 length: 16 residues. Here the CDR3 reads CASSPRTGYSYNEQFF. In nucleotides, the CDR3 is TGTGCCAGCAGCCCCCGGACGGGATACTCCTACAATGAGCAGTTCTTC.